This TCR beta chain stems from a study of T cells in Graves' hyperthyroidism and ophthalmopathy. General study results and limits: The model's output predicted ophthalmopathy at a median of 6.5 months prior to onset. The authors' 13 V-J model separated ophthalmopathy from stable hyperthyroidism.

RNA transcripts provided the source from which TCR beta CDR3 regions were amplified. Primed by the HTBI set, a first-round RT-PCR was run on the TCR CDR3. TCRdb analysed the multiplex PCR reads with MiXCR anew, one entry per CDR3 protein. This table holds fewer than 850,000 distinct CDR3 sequences, roughly 17% found once. Graves' hyperthyroidism showing no ophthalmopathy progression within 18 months was considered stable. About this clonotype: Its antigen is as yet unknown.

The source material was blood. The TCR sequence derives from a man aged 45 to 65 with Graves' hyperthyroidism.

Here the CDR3 reads CASSLSGTDYTDTQYF. CDR3 bases: TGCGCCAGCAGCTTGAGCGGGACAGACTACACAGATACGCAGTATTTT. The J gene is TRBJ2-3, the V gene TRBV5-1, with D perhaps assigned TRBD1 or TRBD2 (7 bases each). Germline V gene lookup returns CDR1 SGHRS and CDR2 YFSETQ. The CDR3 covers 16 residues. Between the trimmed V and J ends, which lost 1 base and 2 bases, there was a span of 14 bases.